This passage covers 26 T cell receptor beta chains from one sample sequenced in a study of blood T cell repertoires in COVID-19. Some clones are missing from TCRdb's copy, which holds only in-frame ones; the method was immunoSEQ multiplex PCR. The sample yields fewer than 350,000 clones, about 91% seen once. Sample: peripheral blood. These receptors all come from a woman aged 30 to 39 with COVID-19, enrolled during active disease.

In this sample, this clone turned up many times. Other DNA sequences in this sample translate to the same CDR3. The chain combines TRBV24-1 with TRBJ1-6, with 7 bases fitting TRBD1. The CDR3 totals 14 residues. Germline trimming cut 3 bases from V and 9 bases from J; bases unmatched to any gene: 4. Germline V gene data show CDR1 as KGHDR and CDR2 as SFDVKD. The DNA for the CDR3 is TGTGCCACCAGTGATGGGACAGACGGTTCACCCCTCCACTTT. This sequence encodes CATSDGTDGSPLHF.

V and J are TRBV11-2 and TRBJ2-5; TRBD2 agrees at 12 bases. Trimming took 7 bases from V and 2 from J; bases not matched to a gene: 5. Germline loops: CDR1 SGHAT, CDR2 FQNNGV. This CDR3 contains 15 residues. This chain's CDR3 is CASTRLAGAQETQYF. CDR3 DNA sequence: TGTGCCAGCACACGACTAGCGGGGGCTCAAGAGACCCAGTACTTC.

The V gene is TRBV4-3, the J gene TRBJ1-1; no clear D gene. The germline V gene encodes CDR1 LGHNA and CDR2 YSLEER. This CDR3 comprises 13 residues. V lost 3 bases and J 2 bases, leaving 7 bases between the germline ends. DNA of the CDR3: TGCGCCAGCAGCCAGAACAGAAACACTGAAGCTTTCTTT. Protein product: CASSQNRNTEAFF.

This clone was detected a few times. The V and J genes are TRBV6-5 and TRBJ1-1; perhaps TRBD1 as D (5 bases). The CDR3 runs 14 residues. The germline V gene has CDR1 MNHEY and CDR2 SVGAGI. Trimming took off 4 bases at V and 4 bases at J, with 13 bases between the two ends. The chain's CDR3 is CASSFLNRLTEAFF. The CDR3 coding sequence is TGTGCCAGCAGTTTCTTGAACAGGCTCACTGAAGCTTTCTTT.

The J gene is TRBJ2-3, the V gene TRBV4-3; 11 bases align to TRBD1. V shed 4 bases and J 2 bases; nucleotides not matched to a gene: 17. This CDR3 is 20 amino acids long. Germline V lookup: CDR1 LGHNA, CDR2 YSLEER. In DNA, the CDR3 is TGCGCCAGCAGCCTCTTCTGGACAGGGGGCCCCAGTACGTCCACAGATACGCAGTATTTT. Translated: CASSLFWTGGPSTSTDTQYF.

The gene calls are TRBV27 and TRBJ1-5; the D is unclear. The CDR3 is 12 residues long. Trimming cost V 5 bases and J 6 bases, with 8 bases left between them. Germline CDR1 reads MNHEY; CDR2 reads SMNVEV (reference sequence). The CDR3 sequence: CASSPFVQPQHF. CDR3 DNA: TGTGCCAGCAGTCCCTTTGTTCAGCCCCAGCATTTT.

The chain uses TRBV11-2 and TRBJ2-5; 8 nucleotides agree with TRBD1. From germline, CDR1 is SGHAT and CDR2 FQNNGV. This CDR3 contains 15 residues. Trimming removed 4 bases from V and 5 bases from J; junction bases left unmatched: 9. CDR3 region: CASSSNFGQGETQYF. The CDR3 region has the DNA TGTGCCAGCAGCTCAAACTTTGGACAGGGTGAGACCCAGTACTTC.

The rearrangement uses TRBV29-1 and TRBJ1-1, with a tentative D call TRBD1 (6 bases). Germline V lookup: CDR1 SQVTM, CDR2 ANQGSEA. CDR3 length: 13 residues. The V gene lost 2 bases and the J gene lost 3 bases, with 10 bases spanning the gap. The CDR3 DNA sequence: TGCAGCGTTGAAAACAGGGCATACACTGAAGCTTTCTTT. Amino acids: CSVENRAYTEAFF. The full variable domain, rest sourced from reference TRBV29-1 and TRBJ1-1, is SAVISQKPSRDICQRGTSLTIQCQVDSQVTMMFWYRQQPGQSLTLIATANQGSEATYESGFVIDKFPISRPNLTFSTLTVSNMSPEDSSIYLCSVENRAYTEAFFGQGTRLTVV.

J is TRBJ1-6 and V is TRBV11-3; 7 positions agree with TRBD1. Trimming at V came to 5 bases and at J to 6 bases, leaving 4 bases not matched to a gene. Germline CDR1 SGHNT, CDR2 YENEEA. The CDR3 length is 14 residues. The CDR3 DNA reads TGTGCCAGCAGCGCGGGACAGACTAATTCACCCCTCCACTTT. Amino acid sequence: CASSAGQTNSPLHF.

A remark on this clone: The sample contains more than one DNA sequence encoding this CDR3. The gene calls are TRBV3-1 (or the pseudogene TRBV3-2) and TRBJ2-3; D might be TRBD1 (6 bases). Deletions cut 0 bases from V and 5 bases from J, with 9 bases between. CDR3 length: 14 residues. CDR1 and CDR2 from the germline V gene are LGHDT and YNNKEL (reference sequence). The CDR3 region has the DNA TGTGCCAGCAGCCAAGATCTAGGGGGAGATACGCAGTATTTT. Translated, it gives CASSQDLGGDTQYF.

This chain connects TRBV7-2 to TRBJ2-7, with 9 bases that match TRBD1. This CDR3 region has 13 residues. Trimming cost V 7 bases and J 2 bases; bases outside gene matches: 3. Germline lookup yields CDR1 SGHTA and CDR2 FQGNSA. DNA for the CDR3: TGTGCCAGCAAGGGGACAGGGACCTACGAGCAGTACTTC. Its protein is CASKGTGTYEQYF.

This clone appeared a few times. The J gene is TRBJ1-1, the V gene TRBV19, with D uncertain. The germline V gene encodes CDR1 LNHDA and CDR2 SQIVND (reference sequence). The V and J ends lost 1 base and 4 bases respectively, with 13 bases between them. The CDR3 spans 15 residues. This chain's CDR3 is CASSIGSFTGTEAFF. The CDR3 DNA reads TGTGCCAGTAGTATAGGTTCCTTTACGGGCACTGAAGCTTTCTTT.

The V gene is TRBV2, the J gene TRBJ1-1; 8 nucleotides agree with TRBD1. Germline V CDR1 and CDR2: SNHLY, FYNNEI. This CDR3 spans 13 amino acids. V was clipped by 6 bases and J by 6 bases; unmatched bases: 6. CDR3 residues: CASRDDRGAEAFF. For the CDR3, the DNA is TGTGCCAGCAGAGATGACAGGGGCGCTGAAGCTTTCTTT.

The chain carries TRBV7-2 and TRBJ2-7, with D unresolved. The CDR3 has 14 residues. The V end was cut by 1 base, the J end by 0 bases, with 7 bases between. CDR1 SGHTA and CDR2 FQGNSA come from the germline V gene. CDR3 sequence: CASSLGDISYEQYV. The CDR3 DNA reads TGTGCCAGCAGCTTAGGTGACATCTCCTACGAGCAGTACGTC.

The V gene is TRBV4-1, the J gene TRBJ1-5, with 9 bases matching TRBD1. Trimming removed 3 bases from V and 9 bases from J; junction bases left unmatched: 3. From germline, CDR1 is MGHRA and CDR2 YSYEKL. The CDR3 contains 13 residues. The CDR3, as DNA: TGCGCCAGCAGCCAGGACAGGGGTCGGCCCCAGCATTTT. Amino acid sequence: CASSQDRGRPQHF.

The chain uses TRBV28 and TRBJ2-1, with TRBD2 identical over 7 bases. The V and J ends lost 1 base and 10 bases, in that order; junction bases with no gene match: 13. The CDR3 has 16 residues. Germline loops: CDR1 MDHEN, CDR2 SYDVKM. CDR3 sequence reads: CASSLSWRGRLGEQFF. As DNA, the CDR3 is TGTGCCAGCAGTTTATCGTGGCGGGGGAGGTTGGGAGAGCAGTTCTTC.

V gene TRBV5-1 combines with J gene TRBJ2-7, with D unresolved. Trimming shortened V by 0 bases and J by 2 bases, and 6 bases separated the two germline ends. The CDR3 length is 13 residues. Germline-derived CDR1 and CDR2 are SGHRS and YFSETQ. The CDR3 sequence: CASSLEPTYEQYV. DNA for the CDR3: TGCGCCAGCAGCTTGGAGCCCACCTACGAGCAGTACGTC.

The rearrangement uses TRBV6-5 and TRBJ2-1, with a weak D call TRBD1 (6 bases). V lost 2 bases and J lost 5, with 7 bases in between. The CDR3 runs to 13 residues. Germline values: CDR1 MNHEY, CDR2 SVGAGI. The CDR3 DNA follows: TGTGCCAGCAGTTACGGGACAAACAATGAGCAGTTCTTC. Its translation: CASSYGTNNEQFF.

The CDR3 bases are TGTGCCAGCATATACGGTTTTAATTCACCCCTCCACTTT. It yields the protein CASIYGFNSPLHF. The V and J genes are TRBV6-8 and TRBJ1-6, with D unresolved. Trimming took 7 bases from V and 6 from J, leaving 10 bases between them. There are 13 residues in the CDR3. Germline CDR1 reads MNHGY; CDR2 reads SAAAGT.

The chain recombines TRBV19 with TRBJ2-1, with D perhaps TRBD1 (6 bases). Trimming shortened V by 9 bases and J by 7 bases, and 22 bases separated the two germline ends. This CDR3 has 15 amino acids. Germline V lookup: CDR1 LNHDA, CDR2 SQIVND (reference sequence). The CDR3 nucleotides read TGTGCCAGCCAAGCTACAGGGTTTCGCTCGAATGAGCAGTTCTTC. Protein product: CASQATGFRSNEQFF.

The chain employs TRBV7-9 and TRBJ2-2; 9 nucleotides match TRBD1. The V gene end was trimmed by 5 bases and the J gene end by 4 bases; junction bases not matched to a gene: 8. The V gene's germline CDR1 is SEHNR and CDR2 FQNEAQ (reference sequence). CDR3 length: 16 amino acids. CDR3 nucleotides: TGTGCCAGCAGCCTAATTTTGACAGGGGGCACCGGGGAGCTGTTTTTT. Protein sequence: CASSLILTGGTGELFF.

The gene calls are TRBV27 and TRBJ1-5, with a weak D call TRBD1 (5 bases). The CDR3 sequence is 14 residues long. The germline CDR1 and CDR2 sequences are MNHEY and SMNVEV (reference sequence). V lost 5 bases to trimming and J lost 5 bases, with 13 bases between them. The DNA for the CDR3 is TGTGCCAGCAGTATCCACAGGTTCGATCAGCCCCAGCATTTT. This translates into CASSIHRFDQPQHF.

This CDR3 is CASSLSQGYYGYTF. The CDR3 region has the DNA TGTGCCAGCAGCTTGAGCCAGGGCTACTATGGCTACACCTTC. The chain is built from TRBV5-8 and TRBJ1-2; tentatively, D is TRBD1 (5 bases). The CDR3 runs to 14 residues. Germline CDR1 and CDR2: SGHTS and YDEGEE. With 1 base removed from V and 3 bases from J, the gap between germline ends came to 10 bases.

V gene TRBV5-1 combines with J gene TRBJ2-5, with D perhaps TRBD1 (6 bases). This CDR3 is 15 amino acids long. V lost 1 base to trimming and J lost 2 bases, with 12 bases between them. CDR1 is SGHRS, CDR2 YFSETQ, per germline. As DNA, the CDR3 is TGCGCCAGCAGCTTGTGGGGGCCCCTTCAAGAGACCCAGTACTTC. Translated: CASSLWGPLQETQYF. Supplemented by reference TRBV5-1 and TRBJ2-5, the full variable domain reads KAGVTQTPRYLIKTRGQQVTLSCSPISGHRSVSWYQQTPGQGLQFLFEYFSETQRNKGNFPGRFSGRQFSNSRSEMNVSTLELGDSALYLCASSLWGPLQETQYFGPGTRLLVL.

The gene calls are TRBV11-2 and TRBJ2-3, with D unclear. Germline-derived CDR1 and CDR2 are SGHAT and FQNNGV. The CDR3 covers 15 residues. V was trimmed by 5 bases and J by 1 base, leaving 13 bases between them. CDR3 region: CASSAQALRTDTQYF. As DNA, the CDR3 is TGTGCCAGCAGCGCACAAGCGTTACGCACAGATACGCAGTATTTT.

This chain connects TRBV7-2 to TRBJ2-3; D remains ambiguous. The CDR3 has 16 amino acids. The germline gives CDR1 SGHTA, CDR2 FQGNSA. Trimming left V 5 bases short and J 0 bases short, with 15 bases between. As DNA, the CDR3 is TGTGCCAGCAGCCCCCAACAGAAAACTAGCACAGATACGCAGTATTTT. It specifies CASSPQQKTSTDTQYF.